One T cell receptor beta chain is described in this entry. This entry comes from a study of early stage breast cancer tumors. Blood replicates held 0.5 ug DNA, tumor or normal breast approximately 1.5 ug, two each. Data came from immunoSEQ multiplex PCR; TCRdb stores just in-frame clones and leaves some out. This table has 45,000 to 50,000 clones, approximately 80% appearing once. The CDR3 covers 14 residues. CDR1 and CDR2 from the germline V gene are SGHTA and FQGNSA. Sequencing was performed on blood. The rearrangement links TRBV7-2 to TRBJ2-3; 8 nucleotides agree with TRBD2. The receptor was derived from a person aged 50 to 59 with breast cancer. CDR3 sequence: CADKAGAYTDTQYF. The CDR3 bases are TGTGCAGACAAAGCGGGGGCATACACAGATACGCAGTATTTT.